This T cell receptor beta chain originates from a study of T-cell reconstitution after alpha-beta-depleted transplantation in children. The authors prepared the TCRbeta library with unique molecular identifiers. TCRdb recomputed calls from the PCR reads with MiXCR, one row per CDR3 protein. The sample consists of approximately 250,000 distinct CDR3 sequences, roughly 25% of them appearing once. This clonotype was recorded a few times. The sequences come from PBMCs, collected before TCRalphabeta/CD19-depleted stem cell transplant. The TCR comes from a girl aged 2-10 years with Fanconi anemia, due to receive a stem cell transplant.

The CDR3 sequence: CASSQEGAGAFF. The CDR3 DNA is TGCGCCAGCAGCCAGGAGGGGGCCGGAGCTTTCTTT. The J gene is TRBJ1-1, the V gene TRBV5-1, with 7 bases that match TRBD1. This CDR3 comprises 12 residues. Germline V gene sequence: CDR1 SGHRS, CDR2 YFSETQ. Unmatched junction bases numbered 7, after V lost 4 bases and J lost 10 bases.